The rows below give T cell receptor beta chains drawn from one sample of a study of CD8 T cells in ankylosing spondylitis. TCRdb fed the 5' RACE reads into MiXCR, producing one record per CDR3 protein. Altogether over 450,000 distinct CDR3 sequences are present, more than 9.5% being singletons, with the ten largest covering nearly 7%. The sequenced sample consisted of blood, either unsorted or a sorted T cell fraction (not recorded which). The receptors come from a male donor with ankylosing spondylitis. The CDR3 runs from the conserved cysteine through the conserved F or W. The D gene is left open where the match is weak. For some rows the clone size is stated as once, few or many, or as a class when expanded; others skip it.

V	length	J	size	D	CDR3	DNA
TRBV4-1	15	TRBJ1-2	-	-	CVSSQDWTPPYGYTF	TGCGTCAGCAGCCAAGACTGGACCCCACCCTATGGCTACACCTTC
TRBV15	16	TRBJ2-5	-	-	CATSTLGVGQQETQYF	TGTGCCACCAGCACTTTAGGAGTAGGACAGCAAGAGACCCAGTACTTC
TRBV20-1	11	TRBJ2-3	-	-	CSARGLHPKYF	TGCAGTGCTAGGGGGCTACACCCCAAGTATTTT
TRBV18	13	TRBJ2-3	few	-	CASSPPVGERSEF	TGTGCCAGCTCACCACCGGTAGGGGAACGCAGTGAGTTT
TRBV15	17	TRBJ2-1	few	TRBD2	CATRGLAGDMSYNEQFF	TGTGCCACCAGGGGACTAGCGGGAGACATGTCCTACAATGAGCAGTTCTTC
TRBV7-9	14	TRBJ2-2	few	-	CASSSRITTGELFF	TGTGCCAGCAGCTCCCGTATCACCACCGGGGAGCTGTTTTTT
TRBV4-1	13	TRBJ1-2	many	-	CASSQGNSHGYTF	TGCGCCAGCAGCCAAGGTAATAGTCATGGCTACACCTTC
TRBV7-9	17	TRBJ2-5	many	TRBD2	CASSLLTSSDREETQYF	TGTGCCAGCAGCTTATTGACTAGCTCGGATAGGGAAGAGACCCAGTACTTC
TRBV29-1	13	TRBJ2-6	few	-	CSVWISGANVLTF	TGCAGCGTCTGGATCTCTGGGGCCAACGTCCTGACTTTC
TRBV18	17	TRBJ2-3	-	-	CASSHGPRQVRTDTQYF	TGTGCCAGCTCGCATGGACCCCGACAGGTTCGCACAGATACGCAGTATTTT
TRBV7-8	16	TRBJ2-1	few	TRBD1	CASSLHRDRDYNEQFF	TGTGCCAGCAGCTTACACCGGGACAGGGATTACAATGAGCAGTTCTTC
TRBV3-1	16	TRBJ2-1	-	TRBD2	CASSHLAGSSYNEQFF	TGTGCCAGCAGCCACCTAGCGGGGAGCTCCTACAATGAGCAGTTCTTC
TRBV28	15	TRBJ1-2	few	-	CASSLWVLANYGYTF	TGTGCCAGCAGTTTATGGGTGCTGGCTAACTATGGCTACACCTTC
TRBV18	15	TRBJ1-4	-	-	CASSRDPEKNEKLFF	TGTGCCAGCTCACGCGACCCTGAGAAGAATGAAAAACTGTTTTTT
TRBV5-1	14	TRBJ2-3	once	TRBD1	CASMGTGGADTQYF	TGCGCCAGCATGGGGACAGGGGGCGCAGATACGCAGTATTTT
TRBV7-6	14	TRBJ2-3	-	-	CASMQGRFDDTQYF	TGTGCCAGCATGCAGGGACGGTTTGACGATACGCAGTATTTT
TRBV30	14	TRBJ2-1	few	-	CAWNSLSSYNEQFF	TGTGCCTGGAATTCGCTCAGCTCCTACAATGAGCAGTTCTTC
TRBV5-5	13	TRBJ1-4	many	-	CASSTYTNEKLFF	TGTGCCAGCAGCACGTACACTAATGAAAAACTGTTTTTT
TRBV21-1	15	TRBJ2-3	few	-	CASRPSGAKVVTQYF	TGTGCCAGCCGACCTAGCGGGGCGAAGGTAGTTACGCAGTATTTT
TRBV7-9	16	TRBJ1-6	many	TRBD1	CASSSEQGASNSPLHF	TGTGCCAGCAGCTCAGAACAGGGGGCTTCGAATTCACCCCTCCACTTT
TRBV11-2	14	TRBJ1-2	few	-	CASSFYGQDYGYTF	TGTGCCAGCAGCTTCTACGGGCAGGACTATGGCTACACCTTC
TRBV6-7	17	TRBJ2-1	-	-	CASSYTGIDRLPNEQFF	TGTGCCAGCAGTTACACCGGGATAGACCGCTTGCCGAATGAGCAGTTCTTC
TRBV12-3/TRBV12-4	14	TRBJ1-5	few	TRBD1	CASSSGTGVQPQHF	TGTGCCAGCAGCTCCGGGACAGGGGTTCAGCCCCAGCATTTT
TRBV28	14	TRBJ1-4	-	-	CASSSPATNEKLFF	TGTGCCAGCAGTTCTCCCGCAACTAATGAAAAACTGTTTTTT
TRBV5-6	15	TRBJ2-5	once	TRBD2	CASSLAVAGEETQYF	TGTGCCAGCAGCTTGGCGGTAGCGGGAGAGGAGACCCAGTACTTC
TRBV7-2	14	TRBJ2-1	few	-	CASSHSGARDEQFF	TGTGCCAGCAGTCATTCCGGGGCGAGGGATGAGCAGTTCTTC
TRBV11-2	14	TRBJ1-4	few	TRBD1	CASSLDRSNEKLFF	TGTGCCAGCAGCCTGGACAGGTCTAATGAAAAACTGTTTTTT
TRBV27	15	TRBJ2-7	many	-	CASSSTGTLSYEQYF	TGTGCCAGCAGTTCAACCGGGACGTTGAGCTACGAGCAGTACTTC
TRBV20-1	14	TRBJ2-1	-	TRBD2	CSASQGLANNEQFF	TGCAGTGCTTCCCAGGGACTAGCAAACAATGAGCAGTTCTTC
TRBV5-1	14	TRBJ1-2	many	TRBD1	CASSSDRGADGYTF	TGCGCCAGCAGCTCAGACAGGGGAGCTGATGGCTACACCTTC
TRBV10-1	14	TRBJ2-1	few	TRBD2	CASSDSGRANEQFF	TGCGCCAGCAGTGATAGCGGGAGGGCCAATGAGCAGTTCTTC
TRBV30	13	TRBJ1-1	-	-	CAWSEGMGAEAFF	TGTGCCTGGAGTGAGGGGATGGGAGCTGAAGCTTTCTTT
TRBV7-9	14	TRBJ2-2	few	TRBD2	CASSSSGSSGELFF	TGTGCCAGCAGTTCTAGCGGGAGCTCCGGGGAGCTGTTTTTT
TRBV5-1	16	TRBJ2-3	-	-	CASTVQGARDTDTQYF	TGCGCCAGCACCGTTCAGGGAGCTCGGGACACAGATACGCAGTATTTT
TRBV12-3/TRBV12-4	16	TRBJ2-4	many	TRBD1	CASSSGTGLAKNIQYF	TGTGCCAGCAGTTCGGGGACAGGGCTAGCCAAAAACATTCAGTACTTC
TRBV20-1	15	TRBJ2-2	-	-	CSAKPTGRATGELFF	TGCAGTGCTAAACCGACAGGGAGGGCCACCGGGGAGCTGTTTTTT
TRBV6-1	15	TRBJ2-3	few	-	CASSAWRGSTDTQYF	TGTGCCAGCAGTGCATGGAGGGGGAGCACAGATACGCAGTATTTT
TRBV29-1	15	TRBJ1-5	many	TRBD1	CSVGDSPNSNQPQHF	TGCAGCGTTGGGGACAGCCCCAATAGCAATCAGCCCCAGCATTTT
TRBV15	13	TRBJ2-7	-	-	CATSRDLSYEQYF	TGTGCCACCAGCAGGGACCTATCTTACGAGCAGTACTTC
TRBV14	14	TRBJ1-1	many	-	CASSQDPGGTEAFF	TGTGCCAGCAGCCAAGACCCTGGGGGGACTGAAGCTTTCTTT
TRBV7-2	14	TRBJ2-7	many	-	CASSSNGVAYEQYF	TGTGCCAGCAGCTCTAACGGGGTAGCTTACGAGCAGTACTTC
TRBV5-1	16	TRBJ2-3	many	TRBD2	CASSSRGGDPTDTQYF	TGCGCCAGCAGCTCGCGTGGGGGGGATCCGACAGATACGCAGTATTTT